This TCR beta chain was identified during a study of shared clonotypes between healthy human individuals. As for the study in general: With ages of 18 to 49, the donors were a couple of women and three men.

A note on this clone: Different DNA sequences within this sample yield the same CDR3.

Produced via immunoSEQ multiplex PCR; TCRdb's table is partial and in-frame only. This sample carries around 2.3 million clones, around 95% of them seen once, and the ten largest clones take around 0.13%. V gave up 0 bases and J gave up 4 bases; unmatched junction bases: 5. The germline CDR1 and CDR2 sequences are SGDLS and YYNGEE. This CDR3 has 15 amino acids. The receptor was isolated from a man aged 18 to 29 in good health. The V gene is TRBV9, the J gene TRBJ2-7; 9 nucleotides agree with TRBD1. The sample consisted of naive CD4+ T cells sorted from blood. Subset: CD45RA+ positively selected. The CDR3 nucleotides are TGTGCCAGCAGCGTAGGAACAGGGGGCGCGTACGAGCAGTACTTC. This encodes CASSVGTGGAYEQYF. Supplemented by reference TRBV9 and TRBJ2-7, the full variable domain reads DSGVTQTPKHLITATGQRVTLRCSPRSGDLSVYWYQQSLDQGLQFLIQYYNGEERAKGNILERFSAQQFPDLHSELNLSSLELGDSALYFCASSVGTGGAYEQYFGPGTRLTVT.